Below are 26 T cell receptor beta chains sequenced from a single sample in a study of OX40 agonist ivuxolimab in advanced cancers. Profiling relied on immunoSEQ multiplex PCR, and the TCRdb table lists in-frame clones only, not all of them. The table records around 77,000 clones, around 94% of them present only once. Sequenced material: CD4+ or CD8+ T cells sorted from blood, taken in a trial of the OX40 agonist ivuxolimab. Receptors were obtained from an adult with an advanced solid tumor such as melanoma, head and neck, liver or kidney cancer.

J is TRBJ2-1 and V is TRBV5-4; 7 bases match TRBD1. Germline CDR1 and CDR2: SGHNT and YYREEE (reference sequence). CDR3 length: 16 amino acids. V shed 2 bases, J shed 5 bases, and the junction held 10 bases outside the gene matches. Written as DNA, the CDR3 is TGTGCCAGCAGCTTAACGACAGGGCGAACCCACAATGAGCAGTTCTTC. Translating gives CASSLTTGRTHNEQFF.

CDR3 loop: CSAIIMDTQYF. CDR3 DNA sequence: TGCAGTGCTATCATCATGGATACGCAGTATTTT. V usage is TRBV20-1 and J usage is TRBJ2-3; D ambiguous. V lost 4 bases and J 6 bases, leaving 8 bases between the germline ends. CDR3 length: 11 residues. Germline V CDR1 and CDR2: DFQATT, SNEGSKA (reference sequence).

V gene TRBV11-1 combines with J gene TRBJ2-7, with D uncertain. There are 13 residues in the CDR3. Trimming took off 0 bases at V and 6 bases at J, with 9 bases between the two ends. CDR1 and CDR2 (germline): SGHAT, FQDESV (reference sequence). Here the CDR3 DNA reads TGTGCCAGCAGCTTAGCTCATGGGCGCGAGCAGTACTTC. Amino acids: CASSLAHGREQYF.

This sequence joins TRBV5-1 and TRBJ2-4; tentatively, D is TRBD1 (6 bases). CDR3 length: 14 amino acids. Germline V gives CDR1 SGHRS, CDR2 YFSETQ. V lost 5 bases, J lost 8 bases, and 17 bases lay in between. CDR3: CASRTGLPADIQYF. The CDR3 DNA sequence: TGCGCCAGCAGGACAGGACTCCCGGCGGACATTCAGTACTTC.

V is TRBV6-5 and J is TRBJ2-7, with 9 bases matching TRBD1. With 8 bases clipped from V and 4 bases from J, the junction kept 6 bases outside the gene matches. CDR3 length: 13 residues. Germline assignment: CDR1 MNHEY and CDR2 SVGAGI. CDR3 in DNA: TGTGCCAGCTTCGGGACAGGGTTTTACGAGCAGTACTTC. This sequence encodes CASFGTGFYEQYF.

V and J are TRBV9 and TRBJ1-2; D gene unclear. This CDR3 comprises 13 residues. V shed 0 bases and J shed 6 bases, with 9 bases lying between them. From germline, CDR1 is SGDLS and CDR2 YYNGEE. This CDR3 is CASSVEGGDGYTF. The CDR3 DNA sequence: TGTGCCAGCAGCGTAGAGGGCGGGGATGGCTACACCTTC.

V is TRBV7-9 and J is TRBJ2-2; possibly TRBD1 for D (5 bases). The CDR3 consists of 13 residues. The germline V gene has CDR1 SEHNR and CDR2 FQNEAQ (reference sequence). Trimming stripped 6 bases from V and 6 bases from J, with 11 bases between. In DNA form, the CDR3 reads TGTGCCAGCAGTTGGGGCGGCCCCGGGGAGCTGTTTTTT. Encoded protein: CASSWGGPGELFF.

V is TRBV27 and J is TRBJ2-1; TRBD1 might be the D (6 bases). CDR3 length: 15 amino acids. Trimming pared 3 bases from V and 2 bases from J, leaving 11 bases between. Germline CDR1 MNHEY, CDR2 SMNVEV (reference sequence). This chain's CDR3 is CASSFRGPTYNEQFF. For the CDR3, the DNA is TGTGCCAGCAGTTTCAGGGGTCCTACCTACAATGAGCAGTTCTTC.

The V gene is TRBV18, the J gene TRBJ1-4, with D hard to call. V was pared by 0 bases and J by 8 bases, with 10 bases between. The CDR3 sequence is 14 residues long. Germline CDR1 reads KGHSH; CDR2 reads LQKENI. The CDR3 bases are TGTGCCAGCTCACCACCGGGCGGGCTCGAAAAACTGTTTTTT. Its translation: CASSPPGGLEKLFF.

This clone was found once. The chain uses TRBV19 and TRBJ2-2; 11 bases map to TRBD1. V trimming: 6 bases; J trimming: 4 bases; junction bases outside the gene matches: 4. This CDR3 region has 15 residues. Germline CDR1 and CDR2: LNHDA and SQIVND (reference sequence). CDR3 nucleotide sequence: TGTGCCAGTAGGGACAGGGGGCCGTCCACCGGGGAGCTGTTTTTT. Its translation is CASRDRGPSTGELFF.

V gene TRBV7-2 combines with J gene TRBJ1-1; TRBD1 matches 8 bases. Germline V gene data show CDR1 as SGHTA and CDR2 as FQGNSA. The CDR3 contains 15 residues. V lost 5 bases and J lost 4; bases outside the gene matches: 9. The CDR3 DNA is TGTGCCAGCAGCACAATGAGGACAGGGAGCACTGAAGCTTTCTTT. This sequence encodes CASSTMRTGSTEAFF.

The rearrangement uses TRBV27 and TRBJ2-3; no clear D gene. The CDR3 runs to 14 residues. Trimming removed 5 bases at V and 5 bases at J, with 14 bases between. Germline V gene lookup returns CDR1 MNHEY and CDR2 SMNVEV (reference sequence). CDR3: CASSTTPVGDTQYF. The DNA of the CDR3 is TGTGCCAGCAGTACCACGCCCGTAGGAGATACGCAGTATTTT.

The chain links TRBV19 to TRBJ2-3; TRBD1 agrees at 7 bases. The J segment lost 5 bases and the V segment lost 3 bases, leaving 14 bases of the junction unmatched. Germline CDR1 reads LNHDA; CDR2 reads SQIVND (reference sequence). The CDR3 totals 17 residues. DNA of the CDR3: TGTGCCAGTAGTATTCGAACCGGGACAGAATACATAGATACGCAGTATTTT. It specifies CASSIRTGTEYIDTQYF.

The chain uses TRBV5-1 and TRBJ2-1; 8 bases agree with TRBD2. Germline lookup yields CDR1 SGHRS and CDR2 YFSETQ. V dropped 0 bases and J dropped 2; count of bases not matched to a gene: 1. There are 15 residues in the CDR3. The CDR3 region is CASSLASGPYNEQFF. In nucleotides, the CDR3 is TGCGCCAGCAGCTTGGCTAGCGGGCCCTACAATGAGCAGTTCTTC.

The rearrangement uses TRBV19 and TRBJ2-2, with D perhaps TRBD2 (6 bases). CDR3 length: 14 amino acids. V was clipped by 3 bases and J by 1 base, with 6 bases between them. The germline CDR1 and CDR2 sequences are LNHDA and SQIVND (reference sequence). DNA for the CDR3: TGTGCCAGTAGTATCGGGGGGAACACCGGGGAGCTGTTTTTT. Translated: CASSIGGNTGELFF.

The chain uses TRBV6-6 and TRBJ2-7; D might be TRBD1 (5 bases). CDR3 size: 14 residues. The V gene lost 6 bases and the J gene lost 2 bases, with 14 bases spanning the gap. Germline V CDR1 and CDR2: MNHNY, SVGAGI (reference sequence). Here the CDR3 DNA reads TGTGCCAGCAGCCGGACACTGTCGGCCTACGAGCAGTACTTC. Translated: CASSRTLSAYEQYF.

The CDR3 reads CASSESFPGRLDTQYF. The CDR3 DNA reads as TGCGCCAGCAGTGAGTCGTTCCCGGGACGGTTGGATACGCAGTATTTT. The chain combines TRBV10-1 with TRBJ2-3; D is possibly TRBD1 or TRBD2 (5 bases each). From germline, CDR1 is WNHNN and CDR2 SYGVQD (reference sequence). This CDR3 comprises 16 residues. Trimming removed 0 bases from V and 6 bases from J, with 16 bases in between.

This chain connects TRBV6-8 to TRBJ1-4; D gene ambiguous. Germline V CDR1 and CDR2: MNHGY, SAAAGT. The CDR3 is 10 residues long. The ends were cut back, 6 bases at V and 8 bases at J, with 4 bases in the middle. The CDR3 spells CASRQEKLFF. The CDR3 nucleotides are TGTGCCAGCAGGCAGGAAAAACTGTTTTTT.

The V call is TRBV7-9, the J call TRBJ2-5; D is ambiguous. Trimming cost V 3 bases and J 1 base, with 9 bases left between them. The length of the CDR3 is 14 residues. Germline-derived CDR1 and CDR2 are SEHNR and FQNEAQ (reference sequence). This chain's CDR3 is CASSFYATQETQYF. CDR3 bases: TGTGCCAGCAGCTTCTATGCGACCCAAGAGACCCAGTACTTC.

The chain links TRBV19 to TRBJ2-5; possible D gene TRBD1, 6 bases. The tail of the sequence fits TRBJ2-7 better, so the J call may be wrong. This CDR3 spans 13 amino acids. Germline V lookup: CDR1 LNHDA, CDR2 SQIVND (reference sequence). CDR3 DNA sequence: TGTGCCAGTAGCAGACAGGCCCTTTACGAGCAGTACTTC. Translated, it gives CASSRQALYEQYF.

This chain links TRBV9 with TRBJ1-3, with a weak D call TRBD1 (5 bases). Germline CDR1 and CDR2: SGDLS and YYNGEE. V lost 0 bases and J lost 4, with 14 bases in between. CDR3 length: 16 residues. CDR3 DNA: TGTGCCAGCAGCGTAGCCCCCACGGGGGAGGGAAACACCATATATTTT. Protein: CASSVAPTGEGNTIYF.

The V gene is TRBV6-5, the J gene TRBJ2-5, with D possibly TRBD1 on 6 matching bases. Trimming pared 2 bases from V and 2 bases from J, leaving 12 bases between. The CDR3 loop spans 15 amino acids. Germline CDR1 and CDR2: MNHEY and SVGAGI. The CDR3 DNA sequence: TGTGCCAGCAGTTACACTCGTGGACAGCAAGAGACCCAGTACTTC. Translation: CASSYTRGQQETQYF.

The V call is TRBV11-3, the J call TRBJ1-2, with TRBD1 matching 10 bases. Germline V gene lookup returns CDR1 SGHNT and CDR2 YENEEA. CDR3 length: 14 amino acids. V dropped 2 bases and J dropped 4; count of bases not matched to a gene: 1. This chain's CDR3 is CASSLRQGAYGYTF. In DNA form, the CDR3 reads TGTGCCAGCAGCTTACGACAGGGGGCCTATGGCTACACCTTC.

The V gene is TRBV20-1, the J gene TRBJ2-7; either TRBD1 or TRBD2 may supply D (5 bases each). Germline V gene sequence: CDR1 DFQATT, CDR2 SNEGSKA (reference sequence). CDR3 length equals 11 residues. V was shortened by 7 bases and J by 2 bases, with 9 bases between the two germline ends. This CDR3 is CSGGKAYEQYF. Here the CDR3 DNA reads TGCAGTGGGGGGAAGGCCTACGAGCAGTACTTC.

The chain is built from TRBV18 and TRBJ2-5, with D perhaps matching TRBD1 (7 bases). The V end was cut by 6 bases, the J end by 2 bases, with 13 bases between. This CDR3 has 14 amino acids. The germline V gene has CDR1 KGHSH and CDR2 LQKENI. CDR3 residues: CASSRGQQQETQYF. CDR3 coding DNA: TGTGCCAGCTCGCGGGGACAGCAACAAGAGACCCAGTACTTC.

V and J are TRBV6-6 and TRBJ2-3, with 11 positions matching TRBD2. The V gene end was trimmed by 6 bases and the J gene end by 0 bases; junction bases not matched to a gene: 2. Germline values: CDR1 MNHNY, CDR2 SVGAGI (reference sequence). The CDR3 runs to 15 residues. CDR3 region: CASRGLAASTDTQYF. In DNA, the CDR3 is TGTGCCAGCAGGGGACTAGCGGCAAGCACAGATACGCAGTATTTT.